This entry describes one TCR beta chain. Its antigen is as yet unknown. Time point described: blood 2 weeks post-SBRT. As for treatment: 15 Gy SBRT to primary tumor, nephrectomy 4 weeks later. Germline CDR1 and CDR2: SGHVS and FQNEAQ. Trimming took 0 bases from V and 1 from J, leaving 12 bases between them. The CDR3 length is 16 residues. The entry originates in a study of radiation and T cells in renal cell carcinoma. About the study: Nephrectomy followed 15 Gy stereotactic body radiation by 4 weeks.

Whole-study findings and limits: Top tumor clonotypes rose in blood 2 weeks post-radiation, then contracted.

Only in-frame clones appear in the TCRdb table, and some are missing; sequencing was by immunoSEQ multiplex PCR. The sample lists 160,000 or so clones; about 91% were seen once. The chain combines TRBV7-8 with TRBJ1-1; no reliable D call. The sample in question was blood, obtained from a patient whose treatment included radiotherapy and nephrectomy. The clonotype comes from a woman between 45 and 60 years old with renal cell carcinoma. CDR3 loop: CASSLARVIWNTEAFF. For the CDR3, the DNA is TGTGCCAGCAGCTTAGCGAGGGTTATATGGAACACTGAAGCTTTCTTT.